This T cell receptor (beta chain) was sequenced for a study of blood T cell repertoires in COVID-19 (dated by TCRdb to the early 2020s). At the level of the whole study: The collaborator samples originated in the United States, Italy and Spain and spanned the acute and convalescent phases of COVID-19. The material from the prospective study consisted of cDNA or gDNA derived from T cells, B-cell-depleted T cells, or PBMCs. Samples were obtained from the ongoing ImmuneRACE study (first 160 participants) and from roughly 1,300 subjects provided by 6 global collaborators. Nearly every sample came with metadata listing a de-identified subject ID, COVID-19 status, age in years and sex. The repertoires were made available in a free public database intended to serve as a resource for research on the immune response to SARS-CoV-2. The dataset comprised deeply sampled blood TCRbeta repertoires from subjects exposed to, actively infected with, or recovered from COVID-19. Where HLA class I and class II types were available, the types were taken from metadata supplied by the sample provider, not from assay-based typing. On the study overall, not on this receptor specifically: Clinical and demographic metadata were provided uncurated, with the amount varying by source and participant.

To note about this clone: Its recognized antigen is unknown. Per-nucleotide qualities are absent, and no much larger clonotype sits a single base away.

One collaborating source in Seattle enrolled patients while the patients were actively infected and followed the patients over time throughout the course of disease. Collaborating institutions collected whole blood in K2EDTA tubes following their own protocols. Collaborator samples were shipped for TCRbeta analysis as frozen whole blood, isolated PBMCs, or DNA extracted from either sample type. TCRbeta CDR3 regions were amplified from genomic DNA using the immunoSEQ Assay, a bias-controlled multiplex PCR. In the original analysis: The number of nucleated cells in each sample was estimated by amplification of reference gene primers within the assay. To quantify the absolute abundance of each unique TCRbeta CDR3 rearrangement, sequence reads were collapsed and filtered. For each sample, productive Simpson clonality was calculated by taking the square root of Simpson's diversity index across productive rearrangements. TCRdb's version of the immuneACCESS table is confined to in-frame rearrangements and falls short of the full clone set. An unresolved V gene accounts for under half of the shortfall where checked; the remainder is of unknown origin. The V and J calls and clone size come from that table; D and trimming were worked out from the DNA. The sample contains some 190,000 clones, 82% of them found a single time. The ten top clones hold approximately 7.8% of the sample.

Spanning cysteine to phenylalanine, the CDR3 consists of 15 amino acids. CDR3 DNA is the only sequence kept; it has 45 bases, read in frame from the first base. Trimming costs V 3 bases and J 0 bases, and their ends lie 9 bases apart. Looking up the germline V gene yields CDR1 SGHAT and CDR2 FQNNGV. The TCR originated in a woman in her fifties or sixties with COVID-19, enrolled during active disease. The sequenced sample consisted of peripheral blood. The rearranged chain carries TRBV11-2 and TRBJ1-3, with the identity of the D gene unclear. The CDR3 region: CASSFSGNSGNTIYF. The nucleotide sequence reads TGTGCCAGCAGCTTTTCGGGGAACTCTGGAAACACCATATATTTT.